This entry lists 14 T cell receptor beta chains sequenced from one sample in a study of OX40 agonist ivuxolimab in advanced cancers. Repertoires were generated with immunoSEQ multiplex PCR, while TCRdb's copy carries only in-frame clones and drops some. The sample includes about 75,000 clones, around 86% of them seen just once. The input for sequencing was CD4+ or CD8+ T cells sorted from blood, taken in a trial of the OX40 agonist ivuxolimab. These receptors came from an adult with an advanced solid tumor such as melanoma, head and neck, liver or kidney cancer.

On this clone itself: This probably arose from a read error, given a far larger clone one base away. The chain has TRBV5-1 and TRBJ2-2; TRBD1 matches at 7 bases. Germline V gene lookup returns CDR1 SGHRS and CDR2 YFSETQ. J lost 0 bases, V lost 1 base, and 0 bases had no gene match. The CDR3 has 15 residues. Here the CDR3 DNA reads TGCGCCAGCAGCTTGACAGGGGCGAACACCGGGGAGCTGTTTTTT. This gives the protein CASSLTGANTGELFF.

This sequence joins TRBV10-3 and TRBJ2-7; no definite D call. V shed 3 bases and J shed 2 bases, with 11 bases lying between them. Germline V CDR1 and CDR2: ENHRY, SYGVKD. There are 14 residues in the CDR3. The CDR3 region is CAISDLGPTYEQYF. Here the CDR3 DNA reads TGTGCCATCAGTGACCTCGGTCCTACCTACGAGCAGTACTTC.

This clone was seen a single time. The chain recombines TRBV12-1 with TRBJ2-1; TRBD2, the table's D call, lacks a check against the DNA. TRBV12-1 has pseudogene status. CDR3 length: 14 residues. Written as DNA, the CDR3 is TGTGCCAGCAGGTCCAACTCGAGCGGTGATGAGCAGTTCTTC. It yields the protein CASRSNSSGDEQFF.

The chain is built from TRBV4-1 and TRBJ1-4, with D possibly TRBD1 on 6 matching bases. V shed 4 bases and J shed 1 base, with 7 bases lying between them. CDR3 length equals 14 residues. Germline CDR1 reads MGHRA; CDR2 reads YSYEKL. The CDR3 sequence is CASSPGQTNEKLFF. The CDR3 DNA is TGCGCCAGCAGCCCGGGACAAACTAATGAAAAACTGTTTTTT.

The chain joins TRBV20-1 to TRBJ1-1; tentative D call: TRBD1 (5 bases). Germline CDR1 DFQATT, CDR2 SNEGSKA (reference sequence). The CDR3 has 11 residues. This CDR3 reads CRSGGILEAFF. The CDR3 DNA sequence: TGCAGAAGTGGGGGAATTCTCGAAGCTTTCTTT.

V gene TRBV11-2 combines with J gene TRBJ1-1; D not resolved. Germline V CDR1 and CDR2: SGHAT, FQNNGV. CDR3 length: 14 residues. V was clipped by 3 bases and J by 4 bases, with 12 bases between them. The CDR3 region is CASSFLGLGTEAFF. In DNA form, the CDR3 reads TGTGCCAGCAGCTTTCTGGGATTAGGCACTGAAGCTTTCTTT.

The chain links TRBV30 to TRBJ1-4, with a weak D call TRBD1 (5 bases). The CDR3 extends over 12 amino acids. In germline, CDR1 is GTSNPN, CDR2 SVGIG (reference sequence). V was pared by 3 bases and J by 8 bases, with 10 bases between. The DNA of the CDR3 is TGTGCCTGGAGACAGGAAGGGGAAAAACTGTTTTTT. The encoded protein is CAWRQEGEKLFF.

This clone was found once. The CDR3 sequence: CASSSDIVDEQYF. The CDR3 DNA sequence: TGTGCCAGCAGTTCTGACATCGTAGACGAGCAGTACTTC. The chain combines TRBV6-6 with TRBJ2-7; no reliable D call. The V end was cut by 4 bases, the J end by 5 bases, with 12 bases between. CDR1 MNHNY and CDR2 SVGAGI come from the germline V gene (reference sequence). CDR3 length equals 13 residues.

V gene TRBV7-6 combines with J gene TRBJ1-1, with D perhaps matching TRBD1 (6 bases). The CDR3 spans 14 residues. Trimming took 7 bases from V and 3 from J, leaving 15 bases between them. Germline CDR1 is SGHVS and CDR2 is FNYEAQ. The CDR3 sequence: CASTIEGGDTEAFF. Here the CDR3 DNA reads TGTGCCAGCACCATTGAGGGGGGAGACACTGAAGCTTTCTTT.

As to this clone: One junction end does not reproduce the germline sequence, and a read error may be involved. The chain has TRBV19 and TRBJ2-2; 9 nucleotides agree with TRBD1. The CDR3 has 15 amino acids. Per the germline V gene, CDR1 is LNHDA and CDR2 is SQIVND (reference sequence). The CDR3 nucleotides read TGTGCCAGTAGTCTAGACAGGGGGGACACCGGGGAGCTGTTTTTT. This translates into CASSLDRGDTGELFF. Variable domain in full (rest from reference TRBV19 and TRBJ2-2): DGGITQSPKYLFRKEGQNVTLSCEQNLNHDAMYWYRQDPGQGLRLIYYSQIVNDFQKGDIAEGYSVSREKKESFPLTVTSAQKNPTAFYLCASSLDRGDTGELFFGEGSRLTVL.

This chain connects TRBV30 to TRBJ2-5; possibly TRBD1 for D (6 bases). There are 16 residues in the CDR3. Trimming removed 0 bases from V and 0 bases from J, with 14 bases in between. The V gene's germline CDR1 is GTSNPN and CDR2 SVGIG (reference sequence). The CDR3 region has the DNA TGTGCCTGGAGTGTAGAGGGTGACAGGTACCAAGAGACCCAGTACTTC. Translation gives CAWSVEGDRYQETQYF.

The CDR3 region is CASSLRDGSTDTQYF. The CDR3 DNA reads as TGTGCCAGCAGCCTCCGGGACGGAAGCACAGATACGCAGTATTTT. The V and J genes are TRBV7-2 and TRBJ2-3; D tentatively reads TRBD1 or TRBD2 (5 bases each). V was cut by 5 bases and J by 0 bases, with 12 bases left in between. Germline CDR1 reads SGHTA; CDR2 reads FQGNSA. The CDR3 sequence is 15 residues long.

The chain is built from TRBV5-1 and TRBJ1-1; possibly TRBD1 for D (6 bases). Germline V gene data show CDR1 as SGHRS and CDR2 as YFSETQ. The CDR3 runs 13 residues. V was pared by 4 bases and J by 2 bases, with 9 bases between. DNA for the CDR3: TGCGCCAGCAGCGAGACAGGAAACACTGAAGCTTTCTTT. Protein sequence: CASSETGNTEAFF.

The chain has TRBV19 and TRBJ2-5, with a weak D call TRBD1 (7 bases). The DNA end is more similar to TRBJ2-7, so the J call may be wrong. Germline CDR1 is LNHDA and CDR2 is SQIVND (reference sequence). The CDR3 runs to 14 residues. The CDR3 spells CASAGGGLGYEQYF. The CDR3 region has the DNA TGTGCCAGTGCCGGAGGGGGCTTGGGCTACGAGCAGTACTTC.